These 10 T cell receptor beta chains came from one sample sequenced in a study of cytomegalovirus exposure and HLA in healthy donors. 60 Vbeta and 13 Jbeta primers were used in PCR. The table came from immunoSEQ multiplex PCR; TCRdb's copy has only in-frame clones and leaves some out. Of about 93,000 clones in the sample, about two thirds are singletons; the top ten hold 5.5% to 6%. The sequenced sample consisted of PBMCs. The receptors derive from a boy aged 5-17 years in good health and CMV-seropositive.

This rearrangement joins TRBV30 to TRBJ2-5; 9 bases match TRBD1. V shed 0 bases, J shed 5 bases, and the junction held 1 base outside the gene matches. The CDR3 has 13 amino acids. Germline assignment: CDR1 GTSNPN and CDR2 SVGIG (reference sequence). CDR3 sequence (DNA): TGTGCCTGGAGTGTTACAGGGGGCGAGACCCAGTACTTC. Its translation: CAWSVTGGETQYF.

This clone showed up just a few times. V is TRBV27 and J is TRBJ2-5; 9 positions match TRBD1. With V trimmed by 8 bases and J by 4 bases, 5 bases remained unmatched. Germline V gene sequence: CDR1 MNHEY, CDR2 SMNVEV (reference sequence). The CDR3 contains 13 residues. The CDR3 sequence is CASGRDRVETQYF. The CDR3 region has the DNA TGTGCCAGCGGAAGGGACAGGGTAGAGACCCAGTACTTC.

The chain recombines TRBV10-2 with TRBJ1-5; a weak D match, TRBD1 (5 bases). CDR3 length equals 13 residues. V was shortened by 7 bases and J by 6 bases, with 13 bases between the two germline ends. Germline loops: CDR1 WSHSY, CDR2 SAAADI. The CDR3 region has the DNA TGCGCCAGCACCCCGATGGGGGGTCAGCCCCAGCATTTT. Translating it yields CASTPMGGQPQHF.

The chain recombines TRBV10-1 with TRBJ2-1, with unresolved D. CDR1 is WNHNN, CDR2 SYGVQD, per germline (reference sequence). The CDR3 is made up of 13 amino acids. Trimming shortened V by 2 bases and J by 7 bases, and 9 bases separated the two germline ends. The chain's CDR3 is CASSEDPGNEQFF. CDR3 nucleotide sequence: TGCGCCAGCAGTGAGGACCCCGGGAATGAGCAGTTCTTC.

J is TRBJ1-4 and V is TRBV28; D gene uncertain. The CDR3 runs to 13 residues. Germline assignment: CDR1 MDHEN and CDR2 SYDVKM. Trimming removed 6 bases at V and 2 bases at J, with 7 bases between. CDR3 amino acids: CASSSGTNEKLFF. The CDR3 DNA follows: TGTGCCAGCAGCTCGGGGACTAATGAAAAACTGTTTTTT.

The J gene is TRBJ2-3, the V gene TRBV10-3; no clear D gene. V lost 6 bases and J 3 bases, leaving 7 bases between the germline ends. This CDR3 region has 12 residues. Germline CDR1 reads ENHRY; CDR2 reads SYGVKD. CDR3 sequence reads: CAISRWTDTQYF. Here the CDR3 DNA reads TGTGCCATCAGCCGGTGGACAGATACGCAGTATTTT.

This clone was detected only a few times. V usage is TRBV27 and J usage is TRBJ1-2; perhaps TRBD1 as D (5 bases). This CDR3 is 18 amino acids long. In germline, CDR1 is MNHEY, CDR2 SMNVEV (reference sequence). Trimming removed 2 bases from V and 0 bases from J, with 19 bases in between. CDR3 residues: CASSLRFSIDRPNYGYTF. Here the CDR3 DNA reads TGTGCCAGCAGTTTACGGTTCTCAATCGACAGACCTAACTATGGCTACACCTTC.

The rearrangement links TRBV27 to TRBJ2-1, with 8 bases matching TRBD1. Germline V gene lookup returns CDR1 MNHEY and CDR2 SMNVEV (reference sequence). The ends lost 5 bases at V and 3 bases at J; junction bases unmatched: 9. This CDR3 has 16 residues. The CDR3 protein is CASSMTGGTGYNEQFF. The CDR3 nucleotides are TGTGCCAGCAGTATGACCGGTGGGACAGGCTACAATGAGCAGTTCTTC.

The chain combines TRBV5-1 with TRBJ2-1, with 8 bases that match TRBD1. The trim removed 1 base at V and 5 bases at J, leaving 5 bases unmatched. CDR1 SGHRS and CDR2 YFSETQ come from the germline V gene. The CDR3 totals 15 residues. Written as DNA, the CDR3 is TGCGCCAGCAGCTTGCGACAGGGGAGAAACAATGAGCAGTTCTTC. The encoded protein is CASSLRQGRNNEQFF.

The chain has TRBV5-1 and TRBJ1-6; 10 bases are a match to TRBD1. Germline CDR1 is SGHRS and CDR2 is YFSETQ. CDR3 length equals 15 residues. V dropped 4 bases and J dropped 5; count of bases not matched to a gene: 3. CDR3 protein: CASSLGTGDNSPLHF. DNA of the CDR3: TGCGCCAGCAGCCTAGGGACAGGGGATAATTCACCCCTCCACTTT.